The 27 T cell receptor beta chains reported below all come from one sample, sequenced in a study of Tregs in tolerant kidney transplant recipients. Sequenced by immunoSEQ multiplex PCR; TCRdb stores in-frame clones only, minus some. The data hold about 64,000 clones, with about 90% observed a single time. Mixed chimerism was transient after nonmyeloablative marrow transplants from related graft donors. Material: CD4+ T cells from blood (PBMCs), obtained 6 months after the transplant. The source of these receptors is a human patient who received a combined kidney and bone marrow transplant. Part of the T cell pool may stem from the graft donor.

The table lists this clone with a count of one. V usage is TRBV14 and J usage is TRBJ2-1; 8 bases match TRBD2. CDR1 and CDR2 (germline): SGHDN, FVKESK. J gave up 5 bases and V 3 bases, and 9 bases lay outside the gene matches. CDR3 length: 16 residues. DNA for the CDR3: TGTGCCAGCAGCCACCGTTTAGCGGGATTCGACAATGAGCAGTTCTTC. Its translation is CASSHRLAGFDNEQFF.

Only a few counts were recorded for this clone. The chain carries TRBV19 and TRBJ2-1; 10 bases line up with TRBD2. The CDR3 consists of 15 residues. The germline V gene has CDR1 LNHDA and CDR2 SQIVND (reference sequence). Trimming cost V 2 bases and J 8 bases; bases outside gene matches: 6. The DNA of the CDR3 is TGTGCCAGTAGTATATTCCTAGCGGGAGTCCATGAGCAGTTCTTC. It yields the protein CASSIFLAGVHEQFF.

The rearrangement links TRBV4-1 to TRBJ2-5; D call uncertain. The V and J ends lost 3 bases and 0 bases respectively, with 8 bases between them. The germline CDR1 and CDR2 sequences are MGHRA and YSYEKL. The CDR3 sequence is 14 residues long. The DNA of the CDR3 is TGCGCCAGCAGCCAGACTCTGTACCAAGAGACCCAGTACTTC. This encodes CASSQTLYQETQYF.

About this clone: Other DNA sequences within the sample encode an identical CDR3. The chain is built from TRBV5-4 and TRBJ2-5; 8 bases match TRBD2. V shed 4 bases, J shed 1 base, and the junction held 6 bases outside the gene matches. The CDR3 consists of 15 residues. Germline CDR1 SGHNT, CDR2 YYREEE (reference sequence). This CDR3 is CASSAGSGGQETQYF. DNA for the CDR3: TGTGCCAGCAGCGCGGGGAGCGGGGGCCAAGAGACCCAGTACTTC.

The chain recombines TRBV10-3 with TRBJ1-2, with D perhaps matching TRBD1 (5 bases). The CDR3 contains 16 residues. V gave up 2 bases and J gave up 0 bases, with 13 bases separating them. Germline assignment: CDR1 ENHRY and CDR2 SYGVKD. The CDR3: CAISENKGKANYGYTF. The CDR3 bases are TGTGCCATCAGTGAGAATAAGGGGAAAGCTAACTATGGCTACACCTTC.

The rearrangement links TRBV19 to TRBJ1-5, with D maybe TRBD1 (5 bases). The V gene lost 4 bases and the J gene lost 5 bases, with 6 bases spanning the gap. There are 12 residues in the CDR3. Germline V gives CDR1 LNHDA, CDR2 SQIVND (reference sequence). The CDR3 loop is CASSTGYQPQHF. Written as DNA, the CDR3 is TGTGCCAGTAGTACAGGGTATCAGCCCCAGCATTTT.

This clone was counted a few times. An end of the junction differs from the germline gene, which may be a read error. The same CDR3 also results from other DNA sequences found in this sample. The gene calls are TRBV27 and TRBJ1-6, with D uncertain. The CDR3 has 12 amino acids. Germline V gives CDR1 MNHEY, CDR2 SMNVEV (reference sequence). As DNA, the CDR3 is TGTGCCAGCAGTTTTAGTAATTCCCCCCTCCACTTT. Protein sequence: CASSFSNSPLHF.

This CDR3 reads CASSLGTQGYYGYTF. For the CDR3, the DNA is TGTGCCAGCAGCTTAGGAACCCAGGGGTACTATGGCTACACCTTC. The chain has TRBV11-3 and TRBJ1-2; weak D call: TRBD1 (6 bases). CDR1 and CDR2 from the germline V gene are SGHNT and YENEEA. Between the trimmed V and J ends, which lost 1 base and 3 bases, there was a span of 12 bases. CDR3 size: 15 residues.

This clone was recorded a few times. The chain employs TRBV4-3 and TRBJ2-7, with unresolved D. Germline CDR1 is LGHNA and CDR2 is YSLEER. V lost 6 bases and J 4 bases, leaving 13 bases between the germline ends. This CDR3 region has 13 residues. The chain's CDR3 is CASSIGLGYEQYF. CDR3 nucleotide sequence: TGCGCCAGCAGTATAGGTCTCGGGTACGAGCAGTACTTC.

This chain connects TRBV9 to TRBJ2-7; TRBD1 matches 11 bases. Per the germline V gene, CDR1 is SGDLS and CDR2 is YYNGEE. This CDR3 contains 14 residues. J was trimmed by 3 bases and V by 5 bases; bases with no gene match: 4. The CDR3 DNA sequence: TGTGCCAGCAGTTCCGGGACAGGGGGCTACGAGCAGTACTTC. Translated: CASSSGTGGYEQYF.

A word on this clone: The junction departs from the called germline gene at one end, perhaps through a read error. The V call is TRBV5-1, the J call TRBJ1-1; no clear D gene. This CDR3 comprises 12 residues. The germline CDR1 and CDR2 sequences are SGHRS and YFSETQ. DNA for the CDR3: TGCACCAGCAAGGCATCGGGCACTGAAGCTTTCTTT. This codes for CTSKASGTEAFF.

The chain uses TRBV28 and TRBJ1-1; D gene ambiguous. The germline gives CDR1 MDHEN, CDR2 SYDVKM. CDR3 size: 13 residues. The germline V and J ends were trimmed by 7 bases and 4 bases, with 13 bases remaining between them. This CDR3 reads CASTIGSVTEAFF. Written as DNA, the CDR3 is TGTGCCAGCACCATAGGGAGCGTCACTGAAGCTTTCTTT.

V is TRBV29-1 and J is TRBJ2-5, with D maybe TRBD2 (6 bases). V shed 4 bases and J shed 5 bases, with 11 bases lying between them. Germline CDR1 SQVTM, CDR2 ANQGSEA. The CDR3 totals 12 residues. The CDR3 region is CSVGGDGETQYF. The CDR3 DNA reads TGCAGCGTTGGGGGGGATGGGGAGACCCAGTACTTC.

Notes on this clone: Different DNA sequences within this sample yield the same CDR3. The chain recombines TRBV28 with TRBJ1-6, with 7 bases identical to TRBD1. The trim removed 6 bases at V and 7 bases at J, leaving 12 bases unmatched. The germline gives CDR1 MDHEN, CDR2 SYDVKM. CDR3 length equals 16 residues. Here the CDR3 reads CASSPSEGARNSPLHF. The DNA of the CDR3 is TGTGCCAGCAGCCCTTCCGAGGGGGCAAGGAATTCACCCCTCCACTTT. The complete variable domain, with remaining parts taken from reference TRBV28 and TRBJ1-6, reads DVKVTQSSRYLVKRTGEKVFLECVQDMDHENMFWYRQDPGLGLRLIYFSYDVKMKEKGDIPEGYSVSREKKERFSLILESASTNQTSMYLCASSPSEGARNSPLHFGNGTRLTVT.

The chain joins TRBV6-5 to TRBJ1-2; 9 positions agree with TRBD1. Unmatched junction bases numbered 6, after V lost 5 bases and J lost 5 bases. The CDR3 is made up of 14 amino acids. Germline V gene sequence: CDR1 MNHEY, CDR2 SVGAGI. The CDR3 DNA reads as TGTGCCAGCAGTAAAGGACAGGGGAGGTATGGCTACACCTTC. Amino acid sequence: CASSKGQGRYGYTF.

V gene TRBV6-1 combines with J gene TRBJ1-2, with D perhaps matching TRBD1 (5 bases). Germline V gives CDR1 MNHNS, CDR2 SASEGT. Trimming cost V 2 bases and J 2 bases, with 12 bases left between them. The CDR3 is 15 residues long. This chain's CDR3 is CASSESIGANYGYTF. CDR3 bases: TGTGCCAGCAGTGAATCAATAGGGGCGAACTATGGCTACACCTTC.

This clone was seen only a few times. The chain carries TRBV10-3 and TRBJ2-1; perhaps TRBD1 as D (6 bases). Per germline, CDR1 ENHRY and CDR2 SYGVKD. V gave up 6 bases and J gave up 7 bases, with 16 bases separating them. The CDR3 consists of 14 residues. CDR3 protein: CAISDKQGRNEQFF. The CDR3 nucleotides read TGTGCCATCAGCGATAAACAGGGTCGGAATGAGCAGTTCTTC.

This chain links TRBV7-2 with TRBJ2-3; the match to TRBD2 covers 11 bases. This CDR3 comprises 15 residues. Germline CDR1 is SGHTA and CDR2 is FQGNSA. J was trimmed by 2 bases and V by 5 bases; bases with no gene match: 3. The CDR3 DNA sequence: TGTGCCAGCAGCACGACTAGCGGGGCCACAGATACGCAGTATTTT. Its protein product is CASSTTSGATDTQYF.

V gene TRBV5-4 combines with J gene TRBJ2-7; TRBD2 agrees at 10 bases. J lost 2 bases, V lost 5 bases, and 7 bases had no gene match. The germline gives CDR1 SGHNT, CDR2 YYREEE (reference sequence). The CDR3 runs 15 residues. For the CDR3, the DNA is TGTGCCAGCAGACCTAGCGGGAGCATAACCTACGAGCAGTACTTC. Encoded protein: CASRPSGSITYEQYF.

Details on this clone: It is likely a read error, because the conserved phenylalanine at the end of the CDR3 is missing. The DNA is left out, because the CDR3 cannot be placed on it with certainty; the CDR3 is given as TCRdb lists it. The V call is TRBV27, the J call TRBJ1-5. Germline CDR1 MNHEY, CDR2 SMNVEV (reference sequence). Ends included, the CDR3 has 11 residues. CDR3 sequence: CASSRSGDPTA.

The V and J genes are TRBV10-3 and TRBJ2-2, with TRBD2 identical over 9 bases. Germline trimming cut 11 bases from V and 1 base from J; bases unmatched to any gene: 11. Germline V gives CDR1 ENHRY, CDR2 SYGVKD. The CDR3 runs 16 residues. In nucleotides, the CDR3 is TGTGCCTCCTCTTTTAGCGGGGGCCAGAACACCGGGGAGCTGTTTTTT. Residues: CASSFSGGQNTGELFF.

This clone came up a few times. The rearrangement joins TRBV6-1 to TRBJ1-2; D remains unclear. Germline V lookup: CDR1 MNHNS, CDR2 SASEGT. CDR3 length: 15 amino acids. V lost 1 base and J lost 8, with 17 bases in between. The CDR3 DNA follows: TGTGCCAGCAGTGAAGAGAATTGGAGGTCGGGCGGCTACACCTTC. This gives the protein CASSEENWRSGGYTF.

The V gene is TRBV5-5, the J gene TRBJ1-1, with D maybe TRBD1 (5 bases). The CDR3 has 15 amino acids. Deletions cut 4 bases from V and 0 bases from J, with 13 bases between. Germline V gene lookup returns CDR1 SGHKS and CDR2 YYEKEE (reference sequence). The CDR3 nucleotides read TGTGCCAGCAGCGCTACCGGGACTCTGAACACTGAAGCTTTCTTT. Its translation: CASSATGTLNTEAFF.

This chain connects TRBV4-3 to TRBJ2-2; 11 positions agree with TRBD2. Per germline, CDR1 LGHNA and CDR2 YSLEER. The CDR3 totals 16 residues. The trim removed 3 bases at V and 4 bases at J, leaving 4 bases unmatched. CDR3 region: CASSHLAGGPTGELFF. CDR3 DNA sequence: TGCGCCAGCAGCCATCTAGCGGGGGGACCCACCGGGGAGCTGTTTTTT.

This clone was seen once. The rearrangement uses TRBV7-2 and TRBJ2-5; 8 bases are a match to TRBD2. The CDR3 consists of 16 residues. Germline CDR1 is SGHTA and CDR2 is FQGNSA. The ends lost 2 bases at V and 4 bases at J; junction bases unmatched: 9. The CDR3 is CASSLRASGGGETQYF. The CDR3 region has the DNA TGTGCCAGCAGCTTACGGGCCAGCGGGGGAGGAGAGACCCAGTACTTC.

The chain has TRBV6-6 and TRBJ2-7; D is perhaps TRBD1 (6 bases). Germline V gives CDR1 MNHNY, CDR2 SVGAGI (reference sequence). The CDR3 spans 12 residues. Trimming removed 4 bases from V and 5 bases from J, with 9 bases in between. CDR3 region: CASSSRQDEQYF. Written as DNA, the CDR3 is TGTGCCAGCAGTTCCAGACAGGACGAGCAGTACTTC.

The chain recombines TRBV11-3 with TRBJ2-2, with 7 positions matching TRBD1. Germline CDR1 is SGHNT and CDR2 is YENEEA. The ends lost 6 bases at V and 0 bases at J; junction bases unmatched: 4. There are 15 residues in the CDR3. CDR3 sequence reads: CASSPGTANTGELFF. The CDR3 DNA reads TGTGCCAGCAGTCCCGGGACAGCGAACACCGGGGAGCTGTTTTTT. The whole variable domain, filled in from reference TRBV11-3 and TRBJ2-2, reads EAGVVQSPRYKIIEKKQPVAFWCNPISGHNTLYWYLQNLGQGPELLIRYENEEAVDDSQLPKDRFSAERLKGVDSTLKIQPAELGDSAVYLCASSPGTANTGELFFGEGSRLTVL.